This T cell receptor beta chain was profiled in a study of long-term antiretroviral therapy in people with HIV. Study-wide background: In the earliest collections, sampling predates the 2015 immediate-ART recommendation by about a decade.

There are 14 residues in the CDR3. V trimming: 4 bases; J trimming: 6 bases; junction bases outside the gene matches: 8. Germline lookup yields CDR1 SGHNT and CDR2 YYREEE (reference sequence). Samples were assayed with immunoSEQ v3.0 at survey level. Profiled with immunoSEQ multiplex PCR; TCRdb holds only in-frame clones, not every one. The data contain tens of thousands of clones, 76% of them seen just once; the ten biggest clones take up over 9%. Held in samples before DNA extraction were 1-10 million cryopreserved PBMC. The chain links TRBV5-4 to TRBJ1-1, with 8 positions matching TRBD1. The sequence came from a woman in her thirties or forties with HIV. Sequenced material: unsorted PBMCs, taken 1.1 years before starting antiretroviral therapy. The CDR3 spells CASSPYRGSAEAFF. In DNA, the CDR3 is TGTGCCAGCAGCCCGTACAGGGGGAGCGCTGAAGCTTTCTTT.